A selection of T cell receptor beta chains follows, all from one sample in a study of OX40 agonist ivuxolimab in advanced cancers. Here immunoSEQ multiplex PCR was the method, and the copy in TCRdb shows in-frame clones only, minus some. Altogether 85,000 to 100,000 clones are present, over 75% being singletons, with the ten largest covering 3.5% to 4%. The sequenced sample was CD4+ or CD8+ T cells sorted from blood, obtained in a trial of the OX40 agonist ivuxolimab. These TCRs come from an adult with an advanced solid tumor such as melanoma, head and neck, liver or kidney cancer. CDR3s include the opening cysteine and the closing phenylalanine or tryptophan. D genes are given only for firm matches. Rows give clone size only sometimes, using once, few, many, or a class for an expanded clone.

cdr3_nt cdr3_aa j_call clone_size v_call d_call
TGTGCCAGCAGCGAACTAGCGGGAGGCTCCTACGAGCAGTACTTC CASSELAGGSYEQYF TRBJ2-7 . TRBV2 TRBD2
TGTGCCAGTAGAAAAGGGACTAGCGGGAGTTTCGTGCAGTTCTTC CASRKGTSGSFVQFF TRBJ2-1 few TRBV19 TRBD2
TGTGCCAGCAGCTTGTGGGTGCAGGGGAACTATGGCTACACCTTC CASSLWVQGNYGYTF TRBJ1-2 . TRBV5-6 .
TGCGCCAGCAGCACGCCTCTACAGGTTGGGCGGAACGAGCAGTACTTC CASSTPLQVGRNEQYF TRBJ2-7 . TRBV5-1 .
TGTGCCAGCAGCCTTAGCGGGAGGGCCTACGAGCAGTACTTC CASSLSGRAYEQYF TRBJ2-7 once TRBV11-2 TRBD2
TGTGCCAGCAGTGAGTCTAGAGAGACCCAGTACTTC CASSESRETQYF TRBJ2-5 . TRBV2 .
TGTGCCAGCAGCCAAGAGGAAGGCCTGGCAGACGGGGAGCTGTTTTTT CASSQEEGLADGELFF TRBJ2-2 once TRBV4-2 .
TGTGCCAGCAGTTTAGGGGAGGTTGCGGCAGGGGGTCCGTCCACTGAAGCTTTCTTT CASSLGEVAAGGPSTEAFF TRBJ1-1 few TRBV28 TRBD1
TGTGCCAGCAGTCCCAACATGGGACAGGCGAACTATGGCTACACCTTC CASSPNMGQANYGYTF TRBJ1-2 . TRBV7-9 TRBD1
TGCAGCGTTCGAGAGCGGTCCTACGAGCAGTACTTC CSVRERSYEQYF TRBJ2-7 . TRBV29-1 .
TGTGCTAGTGGTTTGGTAGTGACTAGCAGGCTCAATGAGCAGTTCTTC CASGLVVTSRLNEQFF TRBJ2-1 . TRBV12-5 TRBD2
TGTGCCAGCAGTACAATCCGGGACGGCTACGAGCAGTACTTC CASSTIRDGYEQYF TRBJ2-7 . TRBV27 .
TGTGCCAGCAGCTTGGACTCGGCGAGCACAGATACGCAGTATTTT CASSLDSASTDTQYF TRBJ2-3 . TRBV5-4 .
TGTGCCAGCAGCTTAGTCGGGACCGTCCAAGAGACCCAGTACTTC CASSLVGTVQETQYF TRBJ2-5 . TRBV7-2 .
TGTGCCAGCAGCTCCGCGGGAGGGGGACACGAGCAGTACTTC CASSSAGGGHEQYF TRBJ2-7 once TRBV13 TRBD2
TGTGCCAGCAGTCAGGCAGGGGCATTCCCCTACGAGCAGTACTTC CASSQAGAFPYEQYF TRBJ2-7 . TRBV28 .
TGTGCCAGCAGCTTGGTGGCGTTTGGGGCGGGTGAAGCTTTCTTT CASSLVAFGAGEAFF TRBJ1-1 . TRBV5-5 .
TGTGCCTGGACGGGCCCCCGCTCTGGAAACACCATATATTTT CAWTGPRSGNTIYF TRBJ1-3 . TRBV30 .
TGTGCCAGCAGTGCAACTAATGAAAAACTGTTTTTT CASSATNEKLFF TRBJ1-4 . TRBV27 .
TGTGCCAGCAGCACTACTGAGAGAGCAACTAATGAAAAACTGGTTTTT CASSTTERATNEKLVF TRBJ1-4 . TRBV7-8 .
TGTGCCAGCAGCGTAGCGGGCTTAACTAGCGGAGATACGCAGTATTTT CASSVAGLTSGDTQYF TRBJ2-3 once TRBV9 TRBD2
TGCGCCAGCAGCTTGGCACTAGTAAGAGATACGCAGTATTTT CASSLALVRDTQYF TRBJ2-3 . TRBV5-1 .
TGCGCCAGCAGCTTGCGGGCAGGGGGCCCGTTGGACGAGCAGTACTTC CASSLRAGGPLDEQYF TRBJ2-7 . TRBV5-1 TRBD1
TGTGCCAGCAGCTTAAGGCAGTATCTCGACGAGCAGTACTTC CASSLRQYLDEQYF TRBJ2-7 . TRBV7-2 .
TGTGCCAGCACTAGGTTACCAGGGTCCTACGAGCAGTACTTC CASTRLPGSYEQYF TRBJ2-7 . TRBV2 .
TGTGCCAGCAGCCTCATAGACAGGGGGCTTTACAATGAGCAGTTCTTC CASSLIDRGLYNEQFF TRBJ2-1 . TRBV7-8 TRBD1
TGCGCCAGCAGCCTGGTAGCCGCCACCTACGAGCAGTACTTC CASSLVAATYEQYF TRBJ2-7 . TRBV4-1 .
TGTGCCAGCAGTTACCAGGGACAGTCCTACGAGCAGTACTTC CASSYQGQSYEQYF TRBJ2-7 . TRBV6-5 TRBD1
TGTGCCAGCAGACCCCCGGGATGGGGTGGTGCCTCAGCTTTCTTT CASRPPGWGGASAFF TRBJ1-1 . TRBV28 .
TGTGCCAGCAGTCATCCCCTGGGGGCAGGGGCGGCCTATGGCTACACCTTC CASSHPLGAGAAYGYTF TRBJ1-2 . TRBV28 .
TGCGCCAGCAGCTTAAGAGGGCCGAACACCGGGGAGCTGTTTTTT CASSLRGPNTGELFF TRBJ2-2 medium-sized TRBV5-1 .
TGTGCCAGTAACCTTAGGGACAGGACGATTTACGAGCAGTACTTC CASNLRDRTIYEQYF TRBJ2-7 once TRBV19 TRBD1
TGCGCCAGCAGCCAGGGCCCCGCCTACGGGACTGGCACCTACGAGCAGTACTTC CASSQGPAYGTGTYEQYF TRBJ2-7 once TRBV4-1 .
TGTGCCAGCAGCTCCTCGGAGATAGATACGCAGTATTTT CASSSSEIDTQYF TRBJ2-3 once TRBV7-8 .
TGCGCCAGCAGCTTGGAAGGGACAGAGGTTGGTGGCTACACCTTC CASSLEGTEVGGYTF TRBJ1-2 . TRBV5-1 TRBD1
TGTGCCAGCAGCTTGGGCCAGGCCACCGGGGAGCTGTTTTTT CASSLGQATGELFF TRBJ2-2 . TRBV5-4 .
TGTGCAAGTCGCAACATTAGGACTGACTACAATGAGCAGTTCTTC CASRNIRTDYNEQFF TRBJ2-1 . TRBV12-2 .
TGTGCCAGCTCACTGGAGGGGTCCTACGAGCAGTACTTC CASSLEGSYEQYF TRBJ2-7 . TRBV18 .
TGTGCCAGCAGCACCTTACTGAACACTGAAGCTTTCTTT CASSTLLNTEAFF TRBJ1-1 . TRBV2 .
TGTGCCAGCAGCTTGACAGGGTACGGGGCCAACGTCCTGACTTTC CASSLTGYGANVLTF TRBJ2-6 . TRBV7-9 TRBD1
TGTGCCTCAGTCGGGGGCGACGAGCAGTACTTC CASVGGDEQYF TRBJ2-7 . TRBV6-1 .
TGTGCCAGCAGGCCCGACAGGTCTATCAACGAGCAGTACTTC CASRPDRSINEQYF TRBJ2-7 . TRBV28 .
TGTGCCATCGAACCGCGACAGGGAGGAAGCGATGGCTACACCTTC CAIEPRQGGSDGYTF TRBJ1-2 once TRBV2 TRBD1
TGTGCCAGCAGTTACGAACGGGGAGCCCCCCTCCACTTT CASSYERGAPLHF TRBJ1-6 . TRBV6-5 .
TGTGCCAGTAGTATCATCTGGGGCTCCTACAATGAGCAGTTCTTC CASSIIWGSYNEQFF TRBJ2-1 . TRBV19 .
TGTGCCAGCAGACCTCTAGCGGCTTACAATGAGCAGTTCTTC CASRPLAAYNEQFF TRBJ2-1 . TRBV9 TRBD2
TGTGCCAGCAGCCGAACAGGGGGCGCACGTTCATTCGCCGGGGAGCTGTTTTTT CASSRTGGARSFAGELFF TRBJ2-2 once TRBV14 TRBD1
TGCGCCAGCAGCTTGGTTCCCCTGGACAGTAACAATCAGCCCCAGCATTTT CASSLVPLDSNNQPQHF TRBJ1-5 . TRBV5-1 .
TGTGCCAGCAGCCTTGGACAGATAGGCTACACCTTC CASSLGQIGYTF TRBJ1-2 . TRBV11-3 .
TGTGCCTCTAATGGACAAACCAGAGATACGCAGTATTTT CASNGQTRDTQYF TRBJ2-3 . TRBV6-1 .
TGCGCCAGCAGCAACCAAACCGGGACAGGGTATACCGGGGAGCTGTTTTTT CASSNQTGTGYTGELFF TRBJ2-2 . TRBV5-1 TRBD1
TGTGCCAGCACCGTCGTTGCAGCGGGCTACACCTTC CASTVVAAGYTF TRBJ1-2 . TRBV7-9 .
TGTGCCAGCAGGGACCGTAACACGGAAGTAAATGAGCAGTTCTTC CASRDRNTEVNEQFF TRBJ2-1 . TRBV13 .
TGTGCCACCAGCAGACTGACTAGCGGGAGATTTCAGGAGCGGTTCTTC CATSRLTSGRFQERFF TRBJ2-1 once TRBV15 TRBD2
TGTGCCAGCAGCTTAGTCGACAGCTCCTACGAGCAGTACTTC CASSLVDSSYEQYF TRBJ2-7 few TRBV7-9 .
TGTGCCAGCAGCTTCGACCAAGAGACCCAGTACTTC CASSFDQETQYF TRBJ2-5 once TRBV11-1 .
TGTGCCAGCAGATTTACGAGACTAGCGGGAGGTTTGACAGATACGCAGTATTTT CASRFTRLAGGLTDTQYF TRBJ2-3 . TRBV2 TRBD2
TGTGCCAGCAGCTTCTCGTCCCCAGGGAACACTGAAGCTTTCTTT CASSFSSPGNTEAFF TRBJ1-1 . TRBV5-6 .
TGTGCCAGCAGCTTAGAAGGGGACTATGGCTACACCTTC CASSLEGDYGYTF TRBJ1-2 . TRBV7-8 .